These 8 T cell receptor beta chains were sequenced from one sample in a study of shared clonotypes between healthy human individuals. The naive CD8 fraction comprised CD45RO-negative cells positively selected for CCR7 and excluded terminally differentiated effector memory CD45RA+ cells. Assay used: immunoSEQ multiplex PCR; TCRdb lists only in-frame clones, some missing. The sample lists around 650,000 clones; approximately 96% were seen once. The sequenced sample consisted of naive CD8+ T cells sorted from blood. These receptors all come from a woman aged 30 to 39 in good health.

This sequence joins TRBV5-1 and TRBJ2-1; D uncertain. V lost 4 bases and J 2 bases, leaving 10 bases between the germline ends. This CDR3 spans 14 amino acids. The germline V gene encodes CDR1 SGHRS and CDR2 YFSETQ. The CDR3 DNA follows: TGCGCCAGCAGCCGAGGACGGCCCTACAATGAGCAGTTCTTC. The encoded protein is CASSRGRPYNEQFF.

CDR3 region: CASGLVRQTGFRYEQYF. The CDR3 bases are TGTGCTAGTGGTTTGGTCCGGCAGACAGGGTTTCGCTACGAGCAGTACTTC. The genes are TRBV12-5 and TRBJ2-7, with 7 bases lining up with TRBD1. The germline gives CDR1 LGHNT, CDR2 FRNRAP. Losses at the gene ends were 0 bases for V and 3 bases for J; bases not matched to a gene: 11. This CDR3 region has 17 residues.

V gene TRBV29-1 combines with J gene TRBJ1-1; perhaps TRBD1 as D (5 bases). V was shortened by 4 bases and J by 3 bases, with 6 bases between the two germline ends. CDR1 SQVTM and CDR2 ANQGSEA come from the germline V gene. The CDR3 extends over 11 amino acids. CDR3 protein: CSVGGYTEAFF. The CDR3 nucleotides are TGCAGCGTTGGGGGCTACACTGAAGCTTTCTTT.

The genes are TRBV28 and TRBJ2-1; TRBD2 matches 11 bases. V lost 5 bases to trimming and J lost 6 bases; unmatched junction nucleotides: 9. Germline CDR1 MDHEN, CDR2 SYDVKM. This CDR3 is built from 16 residues. The CDR3 spells CASSPIAGGPFNEQFF. The CDR3 DNA reads as TGTGCCAGCAGTCCTATAGCGGGAGGGCCTTTCAATGAGCAGTTCTTC.

This chain uses TRBV5-8 with TRBJ2-7; 7 positions match TRBD2. V lost 3 bases, J lost 1 base, and 4 bases stayed unmatched. The CDR3 has 14 residues. CDR1 and CDR2 (germline): SGHTS, YDEGEE. CDR3 protein: CASSYAGESYEQYF. DNA for the CDR3: TGTGCCAGCAGCTATGCGGGGGAATCCTACGAGCAGTACTTC. The full variable domain, with the rest looked up from reference TRBV5-8 and TRBJ2-7, is EAGVTQSPTHLIKTRGQQATLRCSPISGHTSVYWYQQALGLGLQFLLWYDEGEERNRGNFPPRFSGRQFPNYSSELNVNALELEDSALYLCASSYAGESYEQYFGPGTRLTVT.

Worth noting for this clone: Additional DNA sequences in this sample encode the identical CDR3. This chain connects TRBV6-1 to TRBJ2-7; D uncertain. Germline loops: CDR1 MNHNS, CDR2 SASEGT. Deletions cut 3 bases from V and 3 bases from J, with 3 bases between. The CDR3 is 11 residues long. CDR3 region: CASSDLYEQYF. CDR3 sequence (DNA): TGTGCCAGCAGTGACCTCTACGAGCAGTACTTC.

This rearrangement joins TRBV7-2 to TRBJ2-7; 11 nucleotides line up with TRBD2. Per germline, CDR1 SGHTA and CDR2 FQGNSA. CDR3 length: 17 amino acids. The junction had 8 bases not matched to a gene; V was cut back by 2 bases and J by 2 bases. CDR3 loop: CASSLKAVTSGTYEQYF. The CDR3 coding sequence is TGTGCCAGCAGCTTAAAAGCGGTGACTAGCGGGACCTACGAGCAGTACTTC.

Concerning this clone: In the same sample, other DNA sequences code for this CDR3. The genes are TRBV11-2 and TRBJ2-7; possible D gene TRBD2, 6 bases. This CDR3 has 14 amino acids. Germline lookup yields CDR1 SGHAT and CDR2 FQNNGV. Trimming removed 1 base from V and 0 bases from J, with 7 bases in between. The CDR3 protein is CASSLAGSSYEQYF. The CDR3 DNA is TGTGCCAGCAGCTTAGCCGGGAGCTCCTACGAGCAGTACTTC.